These 31 T cell receptor beta chains were sequenced from one sample in a study of CD8 T cells in ankylosing spondylitis. Study observations and caveats: Made up of under ten highly homologous variants, a TCR beta motif appeared characteristic of ankylosing spondylitis blood.

The antigens for these receptors are not known. From the 5' RACE reads, TCRdb called clonotypes with MiXCR, one entry per CDR3 protein. Of more than 650,000 distinct CDR3 sequences listed, about 10% are singletons. Sequenced sample: blood, either unsorted or a sorted T cell fraction (not recorded which). The receptor set was obtained from a male donor with ankylosing spondylitis.

The V call is TRBV6-1, the J call TRBJ1-5; TRBD1 aligns across 9 bases. From germline, CDR1 is MNHNS and CDR2 SASEGT. The ends lost 7 bases at V and 4 bases at J; junction bases unmatched: 8. The length of the CDR3 is 15 residues. The CDR3 loop is CASTFTGGGNQPQHF. As DNA, the CDR3 is TGTGCCAGCACCTTTACAGGGGGCGGGAATCAGCCCCAGCATTTT.

A word on this clonotype: One end of the junction is discordant with germline, which a read error may explain. The chain uses TRBV29-1 and TRBJ2-3, with TRBD2 as a possible D gene (5 bases). Germline CDR1 and CDR2: SQVTM and ANQGSEA. The CDR3 extends over 12 amino acids. The CDR3 DNA reads as TGCGGCGTTGAGGGCAGTAGAGATACGCAGTATTTT. Protein sequence: CGVEGSRDTQYF.

In this sample, this clonotype turned up a few times. V gene TRBV7-9 combines with J gene TRBJ2-1; D possibly uses TRBD1 or TRBD2 (5 bases each). This CDR3 has 15 residues. CDR1 and CDR2 from the germline V gene are SEHNR and FQNEAQ (reference sequence). Trimming pared 5 bases from V and 5 bases from J, leaving 16 bases between. The CDR3: CASSRRDHGDNEQFF. As DNA, the CDR3 is TGTGCCAGCAGCCGCCGGGACCACGGGGACAATGAGCAGTTCTTC.

This clonotype appeared a few times. The CDR3 bases are TGTGCCAGTGGAGCCAGGCAAGAGACCCAGTACTTC. Amino acid sequence: CASGARQETQYF. This chain uses TRBV19 with TRBJ2-5; no definite D call. The germline V and J ends were trimmed by 8 bases and 2 bases, with 9 bases remaining between them. CDR3 size: 12 residues. Germline V gives CDR1 LNHDA, CDR2 SQIVND (reference sequence).

This clonotype has ten or more counts. V usage is TRBV2 and J usage is TRBJ2-7, with TRBD2 matching over 7 bases. The CDR3 loop spans 14 amino acids. V shed 6 bases and J 5 bases; nucleotides not matched to a gene: 10. From germline, CDR1 is SNHLY and CDR2 FYNNEI. This chain's CDR3 is CASRLAGREDEQYF. The CDR3 coding sequence is TGTGCCAGCAGATTAGCAGGGAGGGAGGACGAGCAGTACTTC.

V and J are TRBV6-1 and TRBJ2-7; D gene unclear. Germline CDR1 MNHNS, CDR2 SASEGT. Trimming left V 3 bases short and J 0 bases short, with 12 bases between. The CDR3 runs to 15 residues. CDR3 in amino acids: CASSDSWASSYEQYF. In DNA form, the CDR3 reads TGTGCCAGCAGTGATTCTTGGGCATCCTCCTACGAGCAGTACTTC.

The sample holds many counts of this clonotype. The chain carries TRBV5-1 and TRBJ2-3; maybe TRBD2 (5 bases). Trimming took off 0 bases at V and 5 bases at J, with 7 bases between the two ends. The CDR3 has 13 residues. Germline V CDR1 and CDR2: SGHRS, YFSETQ. In nucleotides, the CDR3 is TGCGCCAGCAGCTTGGGAGAGGGAGATACGCAGTATTTT. Translated: CASSLGEGDTQYF.

As DNA, the CDR3 is TGTGCCAGCAAGGGGGACAGGGCGACTTTCTTT. Amino acids: CASKGDRATFF. The rearrangement links TRBV6-2 or TRBV6-3 to TRBJ1-1, with TRBD1 matching 9 bases. The CDR3 has 11 amino acids. J lost 12 bases, V lost 7 bases, and 6 bases had no gene match. Germline lookup yields CDR1 MNHEY and CDR2 SVGEGT.

About this clonotype: A much larger clone lies one base from this, so it may be a read error. The chain joins TRBV7-8 to TRBJ1-4; 7 nucleotides line up with TRBD1. The CDR3 runs to 15 residues. Germline-derived CDR1 and CDR2 are SGHVS and FQNEAQ. The chain's CDR3 is CASSLARQGDEELFF. The CDR3 nucleotides read TGTGCCAGCAGCTTAGCCCGACAGGGAGATGAAGAACTGTTTTTT.

In its sample, this clonotype was seen once. The chain recombines TRBV3-1 with TRBJ1-5; a weak D match, TRBD1 (5 bases). This CDR3 has 13 amino acids. Trimming took off 3 bases at V and 7 bases at J, with 10 bases between the two ends. Germline V lookup: CDR1 LGHDT, CDR2 YNNKEL (reference sequence). CDR3 residues: CASSHGGEQPQHF. CDR3 coding DNA: TGTGCCAGCAGCCATGGGGGAGAGCAGCCCCAGCATTTT.

This chain uses TRBV10-3 with TRBJ1-2; 8 nucleotides match TRBD1. Trimming cost V 4 bases and J 7 bases; bases outside gene matches: 8. This CDR3 is 14 amino acids long. Germline loops: CDR1 ENHRY, CDR2 SYGVKD. CDR3 in DNA: TGTGCCATCAGTGTTACCGACAGGGGAAGTGGCTACACCTTC. This encodes CAISVTDRGSGYTF.

This clonotype has ten or more counts. The chain links TRBV12-5 to TRBJ2-2, with 7 positions matching TRBD1. Trimming took 4 bases from V and 0 from J; bases not matched to a gene: 5. Germline V lookup: CDR1 LGHNT, CDR2 FRNRAP. The CDR3 covers 16 residues. The CDR3 protein is CASGSTGDANTGELFF. For the CDR3, the DNA is TGTGCTAGTGGTTCTACAGGGGACGCGAACACCGGGGAGCTGTTTTTT.

CDR3 loop: CASSTAGGLTSFQETQYF. The CDR3 nucleotides are TGCGCCAGCAGCACGGCAGGGGGTCTCACATCCTTCCAAGAGACCCAGTACTTC. V gene TRBV5-1 combines with J gene TRBJ2-5, with TRBD1 matching 7 bases. Trimming removed 4 bases from V and 1 base from J; junction bases left unmatched: 16. The CDR3 runs to 18 residues. Per the germline V gene, CDR1 is SGHRS and CDR2 is YFSETQ.

This clonotype turned up a few times. The chain couples TRBV9 to TRBJ2-7; D uncertain. Germline V gene lookup returns CDR1 SGDLS and CDR2 YYNGEE. The CDR3 totals 14 residues. Deletions cut 0 bases from V and 6 bases from J, with 13 bases between. The CDR3 region has the DNA TGTGCCAGCAGCGTAGGGTTAGGGAATTTCGAGCAGTACTTC. Translating gives CASSVGLGNFEQYF.

The V and J genes are TRBV2 and TRBJ2-1; 9 nucleotides agree with TRBD2. The germline CDR1 and CDR2 sequences are SNHLY and FYNNEI. Unmatched junction bases numbered 4, after V lost 6 bases and J lost 4 bases. CDR3 length equals 14 residues. The CDR3 DNA reads TGTGCCAGCAGCTGGACTAGCGAGTACAATGAGCAGTTCTTC. Encoded protein: CASSWTSEYNEQFF.

The rearrangement joins TRBV28 to TRBJ1-4; the D gene is possibly TRBD1 (6 bases). The germline V and J ends were trimmed by 6 bases and 1 base, with 15 bases remaining between them. CDR3 length equals 16 residues. The germline CDR1 and CDR2 sequences are MDHEN and SYDVKM. CDR3 DNA sequence: TGTGCCAGCAGCAATTTACAGGGTTTAACTAATGAAAAACTGTTTTTT. Its translation is CASSNLQGLTNEKLFF.

The chain employs TRBV4-3 and TRBJ1-2, with D perhaps matching TRBD1 (6 bases). Trimming cost V 0 bases and J 5 bases, with 10 bases left between them. In germline, CDR1 is LGHNA, CDR2 YSLEER. The CDR3 consists of 14 residues. The CDR3 DNA reads TGCGCCAGCAGCCAAGAGGCTAGGGGGTATGGCTACACCTTC. Its protein product is CASSQEARGYGYTF.

In this sample, this clonotype turned up a few times. The genes are TRBV30 and TRBJ1-2, with D possibly being TRBD1 (5 bases). This CDR3 has 13 residues. CDR1 and CDR2 from the germline V gene are GTSNPN and SVGIG (reference sequence). V gave up 3 bases and J gave up 4 bases, with 12 bases separating them. In nucleotides, the CDR3 is TGTGCCTGGAGAAGGGGTGAAAGCTATGGCTACACCTTC. It specifies CAWRRGESYGYTF.

Concerning this clonotype itself: This CDR3 fails to terminate in the conserved phenylalanine or tryptophan, so it likely reflects a read error. CDR3 sequence: CASSLAQRPAGGTDTQYL. CDR3 DNA sequence: TGCGCCAGCAGCTTGGCCCAAAGACCGGCGGGGGGCACAGATACGCAGTATCTT. This chain links TRBV5-1 with TRBJ2-3; 7 nucleotides align to TRBD2. The CDR3 is made up of 18 amino acids. Germline V lookup: CDR1 SGHRS, CDR2 YFSETQ. V shed 0 bases, J shed 1 base, and the junction held 11 bases outside the gene matches.

This clonotype was seen many times. The rearrangement joins TRBV9 to TRBJ2-1; a possible D gene is TRBD1 (6 bases). The germline V and J ends were trimmed by 2 bases and 11 bases, with 8 bases remaining between them. CDR3 size: 11 residues. CDR1 is SGDLS, CDR2 YYNGEE, per germline. DNA for the CDR3: TGTGCCAGCAGCGTCCGGGACAAGCAGTTCTTC. This codes for CASSVRDKQFF.

This chain connects TRBV20-1 to TRBJ2-1; weak D call: TRBD2 (7 bases). The germline CDR1 and CDR2 sequences are DFQATT and SNEGSKA (reference sequence). The CDR3 sequence is 16 residues long. The ends were cut back, 1 base at V and 2 bases at J, with 15 bases in the middle. The CDR3 sequence is CSARVVGGLAYNEQFF. In nucleotides, the CDR3 is TGCAGTGCTAGAGTCGTGGGGGGGCTTGCCTACAATGAGCAGTTCTTC.

The chain links TRBV20-1 to TRBJ2-3, with 9 bases fitting TRBD2. V lost 5 bases, J lost 2 bases, and 8 bases stayed unmatched. This CDR3 has 15 residues. Germline CDR1 is DFQATT and CDR2 is SNEGSKA (reference sequence). The CDR3 reads CSASRTSVSTDTQYF. DNA for the CDR3: TGCAGTGCTTCCCGGACTAGCGTGTCCACAGATACGCAGTATTTT.

This clonotype was detected a few times. One junction end does not reproduce the germline sequence, and a read error may be involved. The genes are TRBV20-1 and TRBJ1-2; unclear D gene. In germline, CDR1 is DFQATT, CDR2 SNEGSKA (reference sequence). The CDR3 is 10 amino acids. Here the CDR3 DNA reads TGCAGTGCCCCGGACTACGGCTACACCTTC. Translated, it gives CSAPDYGYTF.

There are many counts of this clonotype. The DNA for the CDR3 is TGCAGTGCTGGATGGACCAATATCTATAGCAATCAGCCCCAGCATTTT. It is translated as CSAGWTNIYSNQPQHF. This rearrangement joins TRBV20-1 to TRBJ1-5; D ambiguous. Germline V CDR1 and CDR2: DFQATT, SNEGSKA (reference sequence). Trimming left V 5 bases short and J 0 bases short, with 17 bases between. The CDR3 runs 16 residues.

This clonotype was found a few times. The rearrangement links TRBV29-1 to TRBJ2-3; D perhaps matches TRBD1 (6 bases). The CDR3 has 13 amino acids. V lost 5 bases, J lost 6 bases, and 15 bases lay in between. The germline V gene encodes CDR1 SQVTM and CDR2 ANQGSEA. This CDR3 reads CSVNVNQGDTQYF. DNA for the CDR3: TGCAGCGTTAATGTAAATCAGGGGGATACGCAGTATTTT.

The rearrangement links TRBV6-1 to TRBJ2-3, with TRBD1 identical over 10 bases. The V and J ends lost 6 bases and 5 bases, in that order; junction bases with no gene match: 8. CDR3 length equals 15 residues. Germline CDR1 is MNHNS and CDR2 is SASEGT. The CDR3 nucleotides read TGTGCCAGCAGGCGACAGGGGGCTTGGAAAGATACGCAGTATTTT. It yields the protein CASRRQGAWKDTQYF.

This clonotype has ten or more counts. The rearrangement uses TRBV20-1 and TRBJ2-3, with 7 positions matching TRBD1. In germline, CDR1 is DFQATT, CDR2 SNEGSKA (reference sequence). J gave up 0 bases and V 7 bases, and 4 bases lay outside the gene matches. CDR3 size: 13 residues. CDR3 in amino acids: CSVHRGSTDTQYF. CDR3 coding DNA: TGCAGTGTACACAGGGGAAGCACAGATACGCAGTATTTT.

This clonotype showed up just a few times. The chain has TRBV20-1 and TRBJ1-6, with D maybe TRBD1 (5 bases). The CDR3 runs to 12 residues. The V gene lost 6 bases and the J gene lost 10 bases, with 13 bases spanning the gap. Germline V gives CDR1 DFQATT, CDR2 SNEGSKA (reference sequence). The CDR3 coding sequence is TGCAGTGCAGGGTCAGGGAACTCACCCCTCCACTTT. Its translation: CSAGSGNSPLHF.

This clonotype was counted between two and nine times. The chain employs TRBV6-5 and TRBJ2-7, with D unresolved. Germline values: CDR1 MNHEY, CDR2 SVGAGI. The CDR3 is 13 residues long. V was clipped by 2 bases and J by 2 bases, with 7 bases between them. The CDR3 region is CASSYGPAYEQYF. CDR3 nucleotide sequence: TGTGCCAGCAGTTACGGACCAGCCTACGAGCAGTACTTC.

The chain combines TRBV6-1 with TRBJ2-1; a possible D gene is TRBD2 (6 bases). The germline gives CDR1 MNHNS, CDR2 SASEGT. V gave up 6 bases and J gave up 2 bases, with 17 bases separating them. This CDR3 spans 16 amino acids. Written as DNA, the CDR3 is TGTGCCAGCAGACCCATTAGCGGCTCCACCTACAATGAGCAGTTCTTC. It codes for CASRPISGSTYNEQFF.

This clonotype showed up many times. J is TRBJ1-6 and V is TRBV20-1; no firm D call. V lost 6 bases to trimming and J lost 11 bases, with 20 bases between them. Germline CDR1 and CDR2: DFQATT and SNEGSKA (reference sequence). The CDR3 is 14 amino acids. The CDR3 protein is CSARANVIIAPLHF. The DNA of the CDR3 is TGCAGTGCCCGGGCGAACGTGATAATTGCACCCCTCCACTTT.